The rows below give T cell receptor beta chains drawn from one sample of a study of blood T cell repertoires in COVID-19. Profiling relied on immunoSEQ multiplex PCR, and the TCRdb table lists in-frame clones only, not all of them. This sample yields some 400,000 clones, of which roughly 86% are seen a single time; less than 2% belongs to the top ten. Sequencing used PBMCs or T cells enriched from blood (not recorded which). The receptors stem from a woman aged 25 to 39 who had recovered from COVID-19. CDR3s include the opening cysteine and the closing phenylalanine or tryptophan. The D gene is left open where the match is weak. Expanded clones are given a class, and other clones once, few, many or no size at all.

V,size,D,J,CDR3,DNA
TRBV12-3/TRBV12-4,-,TRBD1,TRBJ1-2,CASSLDRDYGYTF,TGTGCCAGCAGCCTTGACAGGGACTATGGCTACACCTTC
TRBV27,-,-,TRBJ2-1,CASSVRVLGEQFF,TGTGCCAGCAGTGTCCGGGTGTTGGGTGAGCAGTTCTTC
TRBV5-4,-,TRBD2,TRBJ2-2,CASSLRGAGVITGELFF,TGTGCCAGCAGCTTGAGGGGAGCGGGAGTGATCACCGGGGAGCTGTTTTTT
TRBV27,-,-,TRBJ1-2,CASSLRQSGGYTF,TGTGCCAGCAGTCTGCGACAGTCCGGTGGCTACACCTTC
TRBV9,-,TRBD1,TRBJ1-5,CASSVGPGQGSNQPQHF,TGTGCCAGCAGCGTAGGCCCGGGACAGGGCTCCAATCAGCCCCAGCATTTT
TRBV18,-,-,TRBJ1-4,CASSPLWNEKLFF,TGTGCCAGCTCACCTCTATGGAATGAAAAACTGTTTTTT
TRBV21-1,-,-,TRBJ2-3,CASRLGLGTSTDTQYF,TGTGCCAGCAGATTAGGACTGGGGACTAGCACAGATACGCAGTATTTT
TRBV19,once,-,TRBJ1-1,CASKFAGNTEAFF,TGTGCCAGTAAATTTGCAGGGAACACTGAAGCTTTCTTT
TRBV9,-,-,TRBJ1-4,CASSVGLANEKLFF,TGTGCCAGCAGCGTAGGGCTCGCTAATGAAAAACTGTTTTTT
TRBV24-1,-,TRBD1,TRBJ1-2,CATSDSGTGSYYGYTF,TGTGCCACCAGTGATTCCGGGACAGGGTCCTACTATGGCTACACCTTC
TRBV5-1,-,-,TRBJ1-2,CASSLVGVRGYTF,TGCGCCAGCAGCTTGGTCGGGGTTCGGGGCTACACCTTC
TRBV9,-,-,TRBJ2-7,CASSVGGGVGLEQYF,TGTGCCAGCAGCGTAGGAGGAGGAGTGGGTTTAGAGCAGTACTTC
TRBV7-9,-,TRBD2,TRBJ2-7,CASSPGLAGHYEQYF,TGTGCCAGCAGTCCCGGACTAGCGGGACACTACGAGCAGTACTTC
TRBV3-1/TRBV3-2,-,TRBD2,TRBJ2-1,CASSQDVAGGGYNEQFF,TGTGCCAGCAGCCAAGATGTGGCGGGAGGAGGGTACAATGAGCAGTTCTTC
TRBV6-5,-,TRBD1,TRBJ2-7,CASSRTGGGYEQYF,TGTGCCAGCAGCCGAACAGGGGGCGGGTACGAGCAGTACTTC
TRBV5-1,-,-,TRBJ1-2,CASSINPQGNYGYTF,TGCGCCAGCAGCATAAACCCCCAGGGGAACTATGGCTACACCTTC
TRBV7-2,-,-,TRBJ1-1,CASSSRTGNTEAFF,TGTGCCAGCAGCTCTCGGACGGGAAACACTGAAGCTTTCTTT
TRBV29-1,-,-,TRBJ2-5,CSVESRARQETQYF,TGCAGCGTTGAAAGCAGGGCCAGACAAGAGACCCAGTACTTC
TRBV25-1,-,-,TRBJ1-6,CASSELTSEFAPLHF,TGTGCCAGCAGTGAACTGACTTCGGAGTTCGCTCCCCTCCACTTT
TRBV7-9,-,TRBD2,TRBJ2-2,CASSSPDTSGSLAGELFF,TGTGCCAGCAGCTCACCGGACACTAGCGGGAGTCTGGCCGGGGAGCTGTTTTTT
TRBV11-3,-,-,TRBJ2-2,CASSLVGVTGELFF,TGTGCCAGCAGCTTAGTAGGGGTCACCGGGGAGCTGTTTTTT
TRBV9,-,TRBD1,TRBJ2-1,CASSVNPDRGQHNEQFF,TGTGCCAGCAGCGTCAACCCCGACAGGGGGCAGCACAATGAGCAGTTCTTC
TRBV30,once,-,TRBJ1-6,CAWRGNRDSPLHF,TGTGCCTGGAGAGGAAACAGGGATTCACCCCTCCACTTT
TRBV7-3,-,TRBD2,TRBJ2-1,CASSLGTSGSWNEQFF,TGTGCCAGCAGCCTAGGGACTAGCGGGAGCTGGAATGAGCAGTTCTTC
TRBV7-8,-,TRBD1,TRBJ1-1,CASSLRGQSSGAFF,TGTGCCAGCAGCTTAAGGGGACAGTCAAGTGGAGCTTTCTTT
TRBV28,-,-,TRBJ2-2,CASRRGGNTGELFF,TGTGCCAGCAGGAGGGGAGGGAACACCGGGGAGCTGTTTTTT
TRBV7-9,-,-,TRBJ2-7,CASSASTANGYEQYF,TGTGCCAGCAGCGCCTCGACAGCAAACGGGTACGAGCAGTACTTC
TRBV7-9,-,TRBD2,TRBJ2-1,CASSIIRSGVEQFF,TGTGCCAGCAGTATAATACGTAGCGGGGTGGAGCAGTTCTTC
TRBV6-2/TRBV6-3,-,TRBD2,TRBJ2-1,CASSYASGGANEQFF,TGTGCCAGCAGTTACGCCAGCGGGGGGGCCAATGAGCAGTTCTTC
TRBV5-1,-,TRBD2,TRBJ2-1,CASSLLAGGDNEQFF,TGCGCCAGCAGCCTACTAGCGGGAGGAGACAATGAGCAGTTCTTC
TRBV9,-,TRBD1,TRBJ1-6,CASSLTGANSPLHF,TGTGCCAGCAGCCTCACAGGGGCCAATTCACCCCTCCACTTT
TRBV10-3,-,TRBD1,TRBJ1-2,CAIRSDREDGYTF,TGTGCCATCAGATCGGACAGGGAGGATGGCTACACCTTC
TRBV5-1,-,TRBD1,TRBJ2-2,CASSLGQGSNTGELFF,TGCGCCAGCAGCTTGGGACAGGGATCGAACACCGGGGAGCTGTTTTTT
TRBV5-4,-,TRBD1,TRBJ1-4,CASHDRGRTVEKLFF,TGTGCCAGCCATGACAGGGGGCGCACCGTGGAAAAACTGTTTTTT
TRBV9,-,-,TRBJ2-6,CASSERYMEGGPAGANVLTF,TGTGCCAGCAGCGAAAGATATATGGAGGGGGGGCCAGCTGGGGCCAACGTCCTGACTTTC
TRBV18,-,TRBD2,TRBJ2-3,CASSPPSSGGITQYF,TGTGCCAGCTCACCCCCCTCCAGCGGGGGGATTACGCAGTATTTT
TRBV5-4,-,TRBD1,TRBJ1-1,CASSQITQGAEAFF,TGTGCCAGCAGCCAAATTACACAGGGGGCTGAAGCTTTCTTT
TRBV7-8,-,-,TRBJ2-7,CASSSTSGYEQYF,TGTGCCAGCAGTTCTACAAGCGGGTACGAGCAGTACTTC
TRBV27,-,TRBD2,TRBJ2-1,CASGGDLLSAEQFF,TGTGCCAGCGGGGGGGACTTACTCTCAGCGGAGCAGTTCTTC
TRBV7-2,few,-,TRBJ1-1,CASSVARDKKEAFF,TGTGCCAGCAGCGTGGCCAGGGATAAGAAAGAAGCTTTCTTT
TRBV11-2,-,-,TRBJ2-7,CASSFRSSYEQYF,TGTGCCAGCAGCTTCCGCAGTTCCTACGAGCAGTACTTC